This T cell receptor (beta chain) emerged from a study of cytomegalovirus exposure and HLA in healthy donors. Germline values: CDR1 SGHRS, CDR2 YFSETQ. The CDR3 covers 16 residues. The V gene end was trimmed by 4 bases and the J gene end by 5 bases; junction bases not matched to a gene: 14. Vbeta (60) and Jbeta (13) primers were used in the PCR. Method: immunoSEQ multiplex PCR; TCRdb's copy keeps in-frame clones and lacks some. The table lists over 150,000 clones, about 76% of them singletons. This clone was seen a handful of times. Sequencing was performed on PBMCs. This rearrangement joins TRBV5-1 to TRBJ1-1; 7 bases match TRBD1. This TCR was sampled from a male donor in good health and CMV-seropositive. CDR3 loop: CASSPRRGGERTEAFF. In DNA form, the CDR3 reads TGCGCCAGCAGCCCCCGTCGAGGGGGCGAAAGAACTGAAGCTTTCTTT.